What follows are 12 T cell receptor beta chains derived from one specimen sequenced in a study of Ad26.COV2.S vaccination and SARS-CoV-2 variants. Profiling relied on immunoSEQ multiplex PCR, and the TCRdb table lists in-frame clones only, not all of them. The table shows 350,000 to 500,000 clones, with 80% to 90% occurring only once. Treatment in this sample: approximately 18 received Ad26.COV2.S at low or high dose, single or two shots; about 5 received placebo; per-sample allocation not given. Collection of samples fell on day 63 after the first vaccine or placebo injection. This material consisted of peripheral blood, taken in a trial of Ad26.COV2.S vaccine versus placebo. Receptor source: a person between 18 and 65 years old who received the Ad26.COV2.S COVID-19 vaccine or a placebo.

This clone was seen only once. The V gene is TRBV19, the J gene TRBJ1-1; no definite D call. CDR1 and CDR2 (germline): LNHDA, SQIVND (reference sequence). Trimming took 10 bases from V and 1 from J, leaving 10 bases between them. CDR3 length: 12 amino acids. Here the CDR3 DNA reads TGTGCCACCTCGACGGGGAACACTGAAGCTTTCTTT. This translates into CATSTGNTEAFF.

The chain couples TRBV4-1 to TRBJ1-5, with D maybe TRBD1 (6 bases). The CDR3 covers 15 residues. Trimming cost V 3 bases and J 4 bases, with 13 bases left between them. Germline V gene lookup returns CDR1 MGHRA and CDR2 YSYEKL. The CDR3 nucleotides are TGCGCCAGCAGCCACCCGGACAGAATTAATCAGCCCCAGCATTTT. Translation gives CASSHPDRINQPQHF.

This rearrangement joins TRBV29-1 to TRBJ1-2; D perhaps matches TRBD1 (6 bases). This CDR3 has 14 amino acids. CDR1 is SQVTM, CDR2 ANQGSEA, per germline. Trimming took off 1 base at V and 3 bases at J, with 12 bases between the two ends. In nucleotides, the CDR3 is TGCAGCGTTGAAGGGGCAGGGGTCGACTATGGCTACACCTTC. Residues: CSVEGAGVDYGYTF.

The chain recombines TRBV4-1 with TRBJ1-4; unclear D gene. Looked up from germline, CDR1 is MGHRA and CDR2 is YSYEKL. This CDR3 has 13 residues. V was pared by 1 base and J by 8 bases, with 8 bases between. The CDR3 region is CASSQVLGEKLFF. DNA of the CDR3: TGCGCCAGCAGCCAAGTCCTCGGGGAAAAACTGTTTTTT.

In its sample, this clone was seen a few times. The chain couples TRBV5-4 to TRBJ2-2; 9 nucleotides agree with TRBD2. The CDR3 has 16 residues. The germline gives CDR1 SGHNT, CDR2 YYREEE (reference sequence). Germline trimming cut 4 bases from V and 4 bases from J; bases unmatched to any gene: 8. The CDR3 region is CASSGVAGVATGELFF. CDR3 in DNA: TGTGCCAGCAGCGGAGTAGCGGGAGTAGCCACCGGGGAGCTGTTTTTT.

The rearrangement links TRBV9 to TRBJ2-3; D possibly corresponds to TRBD1 (6 bases). From germline, CDR1 is SGDLS and CDR2 YYNGEE. This CDR3 comprises 16 residues. Trimming shortened V by 2 bases and J by 0 bases, and 13 bases separated the two germline ends. The CDR3 DNA follows: TGTGCCAGCAGCGTGGTCCGGACAGCAAGCACAGATACGCAGTATTTT. Translation gives CASSVVRTASTDTQYF.

The V and J genes are TRBV28 and TRBJ1-5, with 7 positions matching TRBD1. This CDR3 region has 15 residues. Losses at the gene ends were 5 bases for V and 6 bases for J; bases not matched to a gene: 10. The V gene's germline CDR1 is MDHEN and CDR2 SYDVKM. The CDR3 DNA follows: TGTGCCAGCAGTCCGCACAGGGGCTCTTCTCAGCCCCAGCATTTT. Residues: CASSPHRGSSQPQHF.

The chain uses TRBV6-5 and TRBJ2-7; 9 positions match TRBD1. V lost 2 bases to trimming and J lost 5 bases; unmatched junction nucleotides: 10. The germline gives CDR1 MNHEY, CDR2 SVGAGI. This CDR3 region has 16 residues. The CDR3 sequence is CASSYAPGQGFNEQYF. In nucleotides, the CDR3 is TGTGCCAGCAGTTACGCCCCGGGACAGGGCTTCAACGAGCAGTACTTC.

The J gene is TRBJ1-2, the V gene TRBV6-5; a possible D gene is TRBD1 (6 bases). V was shortened by 4 bases and J by 8 bases, with 17 bases between the two germline ends. The CDR3 has 14 residues. CDR1 MNHEY and CDR2 SVGAGI come from the germline V gene. CDR3 sequence: CASSLKGGGRGYTF. CDR3 in DNA: TGTGCCAGCAGTTTGAAGGGGGGAGGTCGCGGCTACACCTTC.

The chain combines TRBV6-5 with TRBJ2-3; TRBD2 is a possible D gene (6 bases). CDR3 size: 13 residues. The germline V gene has CDR1 MNHEY and CDR2 SVGAGI. V was clipped by 8 bases and J by 1 base, with 10 bases between them. The CDR3 protein is CASQVAGTDTQYF. CDR3 DNA: TGTGCCAGCCAAGTAGCGGGCACAGATACGCAGTATTTT.

The chain carries TRBV20-1 and TRBJ1-5, with a weak D call TRBD1 (5 bases). Germline V gives CDR1 DFQATT, CDR2 SNEGSKA (reference sequence). V lost 3 bases and J 7 bases, leaving 16 bases between the germline ends. The CDR3 is 14 residues long. CDR3 in DNA: TGCAGTGCTAGTGCATCTTGGGGGGACCAGCCCCAGCATTTT. Its translation is CSASASWGDQPQHF.

The chain couples TRBV6-4 to TRBJ2-1, with TRBD2 matching 10 bases. The V gene end was trimmed by 3 bases and the J gene end by 13 bases; junction bases not matched to a gene: 6. Germline values: CDR1 MRHNA, CDR2 SNTAGT. This CDR3 comprises 13 residues. In DNA form, the CDR3 reads TGTGCCAGCAGTGAGGAGCGGGGGGGCCCTCAGTTCTTC. It translates to CASSEERGGPQFF.